The 27 T cell receptor beta chains reported below all come from one sample, sequenced in a study of blood T cell repertoires in COVID-19. Data came from immunoSEQ multiplex PCR; TCRdb stores just in-frame clones and leaves some out. The sample has 150,000 or so clones, about nine tenths seen once. The sequenced material came from peripheral blood. These receptors were collected from a man aged 30 to 39 with COVID-19, enrolled during active disease.

This sequence joins TRBV5-1 and TRBJ1-1; maybe TRBD1 (5 bases). CDR3 length equals 14 residues. The V end was cut by 3 bases, the J end by 4 bases, with 13 bases between. Germline CDR1 is SGHRS and CDR2 is YFSETQ. CDR3 sequence reads: CASSWVGVGTEAFF. CDR3 sequence (DNA): TGCGCCAGCAGCTGGGTAGGGGTCGGCACTGAAGCTTTCTTT.

The chain carries TRBV20-1 and TRBJ1-2; TRBD1 matches at 7 bases. The CDR3 runs to 16 residues. Germline V gives CDR1 DFQATT, CDR2 SNEGSKA (reference sequence). V lost 3 bases to trimming and J lost 8 bases; unmatched junction nucleotides: 18. The CDR3 sequence is CSASPRGGQSSLGYTF. CDR3 nucleotides: TGCAGTGCTAGTCCCCGGGGGGGACAGTCAAGTCTGGGCTACACCTTC.

The V and J genes are TRBV18 and TRBJ2-5, with 8 bases that match TRBD1. CDR1 and CDR2 (germline): KGHSH, LQKENI. The CDR3 totals 19 residues. The J segment lost 4 bases and the V segment lost 1 base, leaving 17 bases of the junction unmatched. The CDR3 loop is CASSPRPILGQGLGETQYF. CDR3 sequence (DNA): TGTGCCAGCTCACCACGACCTATTCTTGGACAGGGTTTGGGAGAGACCCAGTACTTC.

The chain has TRBV24-1 and TRBJ1-5; possible D gene TRBD1, 6 bases. There are 14 residues in the CDR3. CDR1 and CDR2 from the germline V gene are KGHDR and SFDVKD. The V and J ends lost 4 bases and 7 bases respectively, with 13 bases between them. CDR3 amino acids: CATSEGTGNQPQHF. The CDR3 DNA reads as TGTGCCACCAGTGAGGGTACAGGGAACCAGCCCCAGCATTTT.

The genes are TRBV27 and TRBJ1-4, with 7 nucleotides matching TRBD1. V trimming: 4 bases; J trimming: 6 bases; junction bases outside the gene matches: 2. CDR1 MNHEY and CDR2 SMNVEV come from the germline V gene (reference sequence). This CDR3 spans 13 amino acids. CDR3 in amino acids: CASSSGGYEKLFF. CDR3 in DNA: TGTGCCAGCAGTTCAGGGGGTTATGAAAAACTGTTTTTT.

The chain couples TRBV3-1 (or the pseudogene TRBV3-2) to TRBJ2-7, with D perhaps TRBD1 (6 bases). This CDR3 region has 15 residues. CDR1 is LGHDT, CDR2 YNNKEL, per germline (reference sequence). V was clipped by 5 bases and J by 0 bases, with 14 bases between them. CDR3 loop: CASSNRALSSYEQYF. The CDR3, as DNA: TGTGCCAGCAGCAACAGGGCTCTTAGCTCCTACGAGCAGTACTTC.

This chain joins TRBV7-3 and TRBJ2-3, with D maybe TRBD2 (6 bases). V dropped 5 bases and J dropped 6 bases, with 15 bases sitting between them. The length of the CDR3 is 14 residues. CDR1 SGHTA and CDR2 FQGTGA come from the germline V gene. The CDR3 sequence is CASSRDPGVDTQYF. CDR3 DNA sequence: TGTGCCAGCAGCCGGGACCCGGGGGTGGATACGCAGTATTTT.

J is TRBJ1-1 and V is TRBV4-3; D unresolved. V shed 1 base and J shed 0 bases, with 9 bases lying between them. CDR3 length equals 15 residues. Looked up from germline, CDR1 is LGHNA and CDR2 is YSLEER. The DNA for the CDR3 is TGCGCCAGCAGCCAAGTAACTTGGTTGAACACTGAAGCTTTCTTT. It codes for CASSQVTWLNTEAFF.

The genes are TRBV6-6 and TRBJ1-1; no definite D call. V was clipped by 1 base and J by 8 bases, with 14 bases between them. Germline CDR1 reads MNHNY; CDR2 reads SVGAGI (reference sequence). CDR3 length equals 14 residues. The CDR3 DNA follows: TGTGCCAGCAGTTACTTCGGACCGAGGGTGGAAGCTTTCTTT. Amino acid sequence: CASSYFGPRVEAFF.

The rearrangement uses TRBV6-1 and TRBJ1-1; perhaps TRBD1 as D (5 bases). Germline V gene data show CDR1 as MNHNS and CDR2 as SASEGT. V was shortened by 2 bases and J by 14 bases, with 18 bases between the two germline ends. The CDR3 is 13 amino acids. CDR3 in DNA: TGTGCCAGCAGTGAATATTTTGGCAGGGTCGTCTTCTTT. Its translation is CASSEYFGRVVFF.

The V and J genes are TRBV9 and TRBJ1-1, with a weak D call TRBD1 (6 bases). Trimming cost V 3 bases and J 4 bases, with 16 bases left between them. The CDR3 length is 15 residues. Germline V CDR1 and CDR2: SGDLS, YYNGEE. DNA of the CDR3: TGTGCCAGCAGCGCCCCGGGACACCTAAGCACTGAAGCTTTCTTT. It encodes CASSAPGHLSTEAFF.

This chain uses TRBV20-1 with TRBJ1-2, with D maybe TRBD1 (5 bases). V dropped 3 bases and J dropped 2 bases, with 22 bases sitting between them. The CDR3 length is 17 residues. Germline CDR1 DFQATT, CDR2 SNEGSKA (reference sequence). Written as DNA, the CDR3 is TGCAGTGCTAGTGGGGGGGGTCCAGGGATGATAAACTATGGCTACACCTTC. It specifies CSASGGGPGMINYGYTF.

The V and J genes are TRBV5-6 and TRBJ2-4; tentatively, D is TRBD1 (6 bases). The ends were cut back, 1 base at V and 5 bases at J, with 13 bases in the middle. CDR3 length: 15 amino acids. Germline V gene data show CDR1 as SGHDT and CDR2 as YYEEEE. The CDR3 region has the DNA TGTGCCAGCAGCTTGACCTACAGGGTTCAAAACATTCAGTACTTC. It translates to CASSLTYRVQNIQYF.

This clone was seen just once. The chain carries TRBV18 and TRBJ1-1; D possibly corresponds to TRBD1 (5 bases). Germline CDR1 reads KGHSH; CDR2 reads LQKENI. Trimming cost V 0 bases and J 3 bases, with 8 bases left between them. The CDR3 runs 14 residues. Here the CDR3 DNA reads TGTGCCAGCTCACCACCGGGGACTTACACTGAAGCTTTCTTT. Encoded protein: CASSPPGTYTEAFF.

J is TRBJ2-7 and V is TRBV28; 9 bases are shared with TRBD1. This CDR3 comprises 15 residues. The V and J ends lost 6 bases and 6 bases, in that order; junction bases with no gene match: 12. Germline CDR1 is MDHEN and CDR2 is SYDVKM. Here the CDR3 DNA reads TGTGCCAGCAGCCGACTACAGGGGGCCCGGGGCGAGCAGTACTTC. Translated: CASSRLQGARGEQYF.

This chain links TRBV28 with TRBJ1-2; 7 bases align to TRBD1. The J segment lost 8 bases and the V segment lost 3 bases, leaving 12 bases of the junction unmatched. Looked up from germline, CDR1 is MDHEN and CDR2 is SYDVKM. CDR3 length: 15 residues. The CDR3: CASSFPPRQGGGYTF. The CDR3 DNA reads TGTGCCAGCAGTTTCCCCCCTCGACAGGGTGGCGGCTACACCTTC.

This clone showed up just a few times. V gene TRBV19 combines with J gene TRBJ1-5; D ambiguous. Trimming pared 7 bases from V and 2 bases from J, leaving 9 bases between. Germline V CDR1 and CDR2: LNHDA, SQIVND (reference sequence). The CDR3 consists of 13 residues. The CDR3 DNA reads TGTGCCAGTACTCTCCGAGGCAATCAGCCCCAGCATTTT. This codes for CASTLRGNQPQHF.

The chain employs TRBV19 and TRBJ1-4, with 7 bases lining up with TRBD1. The CDR3 has 15 residues. The J segment lost 1 base and the V segment lost 5 bases, leaving 4 bases of the junction unmatched. Per the germline V gene, CDR1 is LNHDA and CDR2 is SQIVND (reference sequence). The CDR3 bases are TGTGCCAGTAGTGCCAGGGACAGAACTAATGAAAAACTGTTTTTT. Its translation is CASSARDRTNEKLFF.

The chain uses TRBV6-5 and TRBJ2-4; 12 bases fit TRBD1. Germline CDR1 is MNHEY and CDR2 is SVGAGI. The CDR3 is made up of 15 amino acids. The junction had 11 bases not matched to a gene; V was cut back by 6 bases and J by 11 bases. CDR3 in amino acids: CASSPGTGGHNLQYF. The CDR3 DNA reads as TGTGCCAGCAGCCCCGGGACAGGGGGCCATAACCTTCAGTACTTC.

The chain's CDR3 is CASSLSVRELDNEQFF. CDR3 nucleotides: TGTGCCAGCAGTTTATCGGTCCGGGAGTTGGACAATGAGCAGTTCTTC. The chain employs TRBV27 and TRBJ2-1, with D possibly being TRBD2 (6 bases). V lost 0 bases and J 5 bases, leaving 14 bases between the germline ends. Looked up from germline, CDR1 is MNHEY and CDR2 is SMNVEV (reference sequence). The CDR3 consists of 16 residues.

CDR3 sequence (DNA): TGTGCCAGTAGCCCTTCTGACAGGGAAGCTGAAGCTTTCTTT. Translating gives CASSPSDREAEAFF. The chain recombines TRBV19 with TRBJ1-1; 7 bases are a match to TRBD1. After removal of 6 bases from V and 6 bases from J, the junction contained 10 bases not matched to a gene. This CDR3 region has 14 residues. The germline V gene encodes CDR1 LNHDA and CDR2 SQIVND (reference sequence).

This clone showed up just once. The rearrangement joins TRBV7-2 to TRBJ2-3; 8 bases align to TRBD2. Germline lookup yields CDR1 SGHTA and CDR2 FQGNSA. V shed 5 bases, J shed 6 bases, and the junction held 10 bases outside the gene matches. This CDR3 contains 15 residues. The DNA of the CDR3 is TGTGCCAGCAGCGAACCCGGGGGGGCGGGCGATACGCAGTATTTT. Its translation: CASSEPGGAGDTQYF.

CDR3 region: CASTGPYSGGLSTDTQYF. Written as DNA, the CDR3 is TGTGCCAGCACCGGACCCTATAGCGGGGGCCTTAGCACAGATACGCAGTATTTT. V gene TRBV27 combines with J gene TRBJ2-3; 9 nucleotides match TRBD2. CDR1 is MNHEY, CDR2 SMNVEV, per germline (reference sequence). V lost 7 bases to trimming and J lost 0 bases; unmatched junction nucleotides: 14. The CDR3 extends over 18 amino acids.

This rearrangement joins TRBV27 to TRBJ2-7, with 7 bases matching TRBD2. The V gene's germline CDR1 is MNHEY and CDR2 SMNVEV (reference sequence). With V trimmed by 0 bases and J by 2 bases, 7 bases remained unmatched. The length of the CDR3 is 16 residues. The CDR3 coding sequence is TGTGCCAGCAGTTTATCGTGGTGGGGGAGGGCCTACGAGCAGTACTTC. As protein: CASSLSWWGRAYEQYF.

The chain recombines TRBV28 with TRBJ2-7; 11 bases line up with TRBD1. J gave up 6 bases and V 2 bases, and 6 bases lay outside the gene matches. The germline CDR1 and CDR2 sequences are MDHEN and SYDVKM. There are 15 residues in the CDR3. The CDR3 sequence: CASSLGGDRGFEQYF. In DNA form, the CDR3 reads TGTGCCAGCAGTTTAGGGGGGGACAGGGGGTTCGAGCAGTACTTC.

The chain has TRBV30 and TRBJ2-3, with 13 bases lining up with TRBD2. J was trimmed by 2 bases and V by 3 bases; bases with no gene match: 5. The CDR3 is made up of 16 amino acids. CDR1 GTSNPN and CDR2 SVGIG come from the germline V gene (reference sequence). The CDR3 reads CAWSGTSGTTTDTQYF. The CDR3 region has the DNA TGTGCCTGGAGCGGGACTAGCGGGACTACCACAGATACGCAGTATTTT.

The rearrangement joins TRBV5-5 to TRBJ2-7; unclear D gene. The CDR3 extends over 14 amino acids. V was cut by 6 bases and J by 0 bases, with 13 bases left in between. Germline CDR1 and CDR2: SGHKS and YYEKEE (reference sequence). The CDR3, as DNA: TGTGCCAGCACCGTTGGTAAGAGCTCCTACGAGCAGTACTTC. This translates into CASTVGKSSYEQYF.